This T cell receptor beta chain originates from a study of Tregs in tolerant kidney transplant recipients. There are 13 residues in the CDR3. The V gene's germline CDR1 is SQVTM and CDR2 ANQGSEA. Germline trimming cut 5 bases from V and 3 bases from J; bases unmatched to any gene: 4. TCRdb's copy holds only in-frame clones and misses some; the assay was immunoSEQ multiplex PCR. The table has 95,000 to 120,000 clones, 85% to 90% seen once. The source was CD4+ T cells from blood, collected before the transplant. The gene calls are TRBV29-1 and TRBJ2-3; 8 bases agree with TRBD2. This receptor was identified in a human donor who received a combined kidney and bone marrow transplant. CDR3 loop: CSVRIAGTDTQYF. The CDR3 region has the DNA TGCAGCGTTAGGATAGCGGGAACAGATACGCAGTATTTT.